The entry below gives a single T cell receptor beta chain sequence along with its context. Its antigen is still unknown. The CDR3 length is 13 residues. In germline, CDR1 is MNHEY, CDR2 SVGAGI. The germline V and J ends were trimmed by 2 bases and 2 bases, with 6 bases remaining between them. Sequencing was performed with immunoSEQ multiplex PCR; in TCRdb, only in-frame clones are kept and a portion is missing. The sample includes about 44,000 clones, 69% seen only once; the top ten take roughly 12%. This record comes from a study of cytotoxic CD8 clonotypes in ibrutinib-treated CLL. Findings and caveats of the study: Relative to age-matched healthy donors, clonality at baseline was higher, and it tracked circulating CD8+ T-cell counts. Public clonotypes were uncommon and contracted or stayed stable on treatment.

The TCR sequence derives from a human donor with chronic lymphocytic leukemia. The V and J genes are TRBV6-5 and TRBJ2-5; D call uncertain. The specimen comprised PBMCs, sampled after 12 months of ibrutinib treatment. DNA of the CDR3: TGTGCCAGCAGTTACAAGACTCAAGAGACCCAGTACTTC. Amino acids: CASSYKTQETQYF.